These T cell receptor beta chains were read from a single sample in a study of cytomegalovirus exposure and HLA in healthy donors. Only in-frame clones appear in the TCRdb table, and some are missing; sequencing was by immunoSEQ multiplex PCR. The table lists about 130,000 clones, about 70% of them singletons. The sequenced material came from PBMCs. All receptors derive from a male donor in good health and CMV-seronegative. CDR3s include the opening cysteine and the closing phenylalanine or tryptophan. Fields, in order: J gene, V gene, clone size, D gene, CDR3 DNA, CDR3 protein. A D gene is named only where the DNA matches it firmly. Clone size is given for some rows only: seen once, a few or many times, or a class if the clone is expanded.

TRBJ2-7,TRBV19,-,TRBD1,TGTGCCAGTAAAGGGACAGGGGCCGAGCAGTACTTC,CASKGTGAEQYF
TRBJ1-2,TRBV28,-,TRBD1,TGTGCCAGCACCTTACGGGACAGACATAACTATGGCTACACCTTC,CASTLRDRHNYGYTF
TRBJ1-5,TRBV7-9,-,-,TGTGCCAGCAGCTTACCGGGGTCTGGCCCCTGGCCCCAGCATTTT,CASSLPGSGPWPQHF
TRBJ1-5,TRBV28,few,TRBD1,TGTGCCAGCAGCTCAGGGGGCGTCGGCAATCAGCCCCAGCATTTT,CASSSGGVGNQPQHF
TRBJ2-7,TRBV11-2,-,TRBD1,TGTGCCAGCAGCTTAGAACAGGGGGGAGCCTACGAGCAGTACTTC,CASSLEQGGAYEQYF
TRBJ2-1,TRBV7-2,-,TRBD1,TGTGCCAGCAGCTTAGTTACAGGGGGCTACAATGAGCAGTTCTTC,CASSLVTGGYNEQFF
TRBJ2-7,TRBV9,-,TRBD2,TGTGCCAGCAGCCCTCGAGAGCGGGGGTACCTCTACGAGCAGTACTTC,CASSPRERGYLYEQYF
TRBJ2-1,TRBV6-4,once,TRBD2,TGTGCCAGCGCCGCCGTAGCGGGGGCCAACAATGAGCAGTTCTTC,CASAAVAGANNEQFF
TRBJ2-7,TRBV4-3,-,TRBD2,TGCGCCAGCAGCGCCAGTGCCGGGTTCGGGGCTAGCGGGAGTTTTAGGTTCGACGAGCAGTACTTC,CASSASAGFGASGSFRFDEQYF
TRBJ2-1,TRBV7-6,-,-,TGTGCCAGCAGCCCCAGGGTGAATTTGGGCAATGAGCAGTTCTTC,CASSPRVNLGNEQFF
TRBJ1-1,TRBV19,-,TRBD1,TGTGCCAGTAGTAAGCCCAGGGGGGAAGCTTTCTTT,CASSKPRGEAFF
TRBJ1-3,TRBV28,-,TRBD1,TGTGCCAGCAGCCTGTCCCCCACAGGGGGCTTGGGTGGAAACACCATATATTTT,CASSLSPTGGLGGNTIYF
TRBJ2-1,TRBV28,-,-,TGTGCCAGCAGTCCAGCGGGCCCGTCCTACAATGAGCAGTTCTTC,CASSPAGPSYNEQFF